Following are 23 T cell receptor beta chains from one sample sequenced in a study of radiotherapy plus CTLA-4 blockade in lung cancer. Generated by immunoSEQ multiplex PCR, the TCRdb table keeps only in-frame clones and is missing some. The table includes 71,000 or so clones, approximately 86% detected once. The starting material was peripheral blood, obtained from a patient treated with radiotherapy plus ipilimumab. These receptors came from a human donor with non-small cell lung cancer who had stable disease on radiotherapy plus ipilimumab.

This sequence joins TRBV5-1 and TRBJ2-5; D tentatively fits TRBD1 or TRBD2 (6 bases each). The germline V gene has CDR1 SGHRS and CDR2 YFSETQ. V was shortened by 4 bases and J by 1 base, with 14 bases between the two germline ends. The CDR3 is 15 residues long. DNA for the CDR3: TGCGCCAGCAGCGAAGGGGGGCGAGTCCAAGAGACCCAGTACTTC. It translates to CASSEGGRVQETQYF.

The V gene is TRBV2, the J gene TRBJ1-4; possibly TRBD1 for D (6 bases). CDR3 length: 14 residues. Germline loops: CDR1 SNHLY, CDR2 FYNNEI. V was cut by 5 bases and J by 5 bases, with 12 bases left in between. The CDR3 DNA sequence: TGTGCCAGCAGTTTTGGGACATCGAATGAAAAACTGTTTTTT. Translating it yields CASSFGTSNEKLFF.

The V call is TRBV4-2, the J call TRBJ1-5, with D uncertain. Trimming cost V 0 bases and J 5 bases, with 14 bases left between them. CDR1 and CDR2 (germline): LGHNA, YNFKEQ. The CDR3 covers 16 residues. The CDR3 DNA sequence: TGTGCCAGCAGCCAAGACCCAGGTCGGAACTATCAGCCCCAGCATTTT. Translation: CASSQDPGRNYQPQHF.

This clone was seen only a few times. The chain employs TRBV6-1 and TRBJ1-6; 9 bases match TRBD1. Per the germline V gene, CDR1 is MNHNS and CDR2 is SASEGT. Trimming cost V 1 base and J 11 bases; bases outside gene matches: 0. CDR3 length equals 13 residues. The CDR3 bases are TGTGCCAGCAGTGAAGGGACAGGGGCACCCCTCCACTTT. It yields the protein CASSEGTGAPLHF.

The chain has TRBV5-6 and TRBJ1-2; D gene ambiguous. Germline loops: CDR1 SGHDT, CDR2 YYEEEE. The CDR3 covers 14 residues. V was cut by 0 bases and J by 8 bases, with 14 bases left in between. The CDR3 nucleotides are TGTGCCAGCAGCTTGGGGCAGACTACGAGGGGCTACACCTTC. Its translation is CASSLGQTTRGYTF.

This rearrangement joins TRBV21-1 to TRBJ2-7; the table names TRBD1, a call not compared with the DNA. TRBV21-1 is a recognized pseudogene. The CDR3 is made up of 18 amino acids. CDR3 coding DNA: TGTGCCAGCAGCAAAGGAGGGGGAACGAGGCAAAACTCCTACGAGCAGTACTTC. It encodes CASSKGGGTRQNSYEQYF.

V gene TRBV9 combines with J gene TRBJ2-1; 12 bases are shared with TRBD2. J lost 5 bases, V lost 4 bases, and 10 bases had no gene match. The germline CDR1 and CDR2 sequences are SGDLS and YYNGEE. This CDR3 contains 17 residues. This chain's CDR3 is CASSPHGLAGLNNEQFF. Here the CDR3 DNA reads TGTGCCAGCAGCCCCCACGGACTAGCGGGATTGAACAATGAGCAGTTCTTC.

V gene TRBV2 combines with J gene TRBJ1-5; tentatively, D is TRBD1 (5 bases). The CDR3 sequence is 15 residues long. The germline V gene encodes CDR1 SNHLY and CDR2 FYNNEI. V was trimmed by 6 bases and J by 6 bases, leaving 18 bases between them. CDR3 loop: CASSPGGGWGQPQHF. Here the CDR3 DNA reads TGTGCCAGCAGCCCGGGGGGGGGATGGGGTCAGCCCCAGCATTTT.

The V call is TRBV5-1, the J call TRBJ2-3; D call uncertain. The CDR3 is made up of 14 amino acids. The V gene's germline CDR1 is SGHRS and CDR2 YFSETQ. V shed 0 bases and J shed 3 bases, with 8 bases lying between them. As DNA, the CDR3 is TGCGCCAGCAGCTTGGGACTGGATACAGATACGCAGTATTTT. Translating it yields CASSLGLDTDTQYF.

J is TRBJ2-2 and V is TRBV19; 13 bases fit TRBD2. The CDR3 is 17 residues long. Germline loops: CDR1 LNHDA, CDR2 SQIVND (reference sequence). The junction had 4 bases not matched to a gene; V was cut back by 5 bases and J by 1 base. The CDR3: CASSLGLAGVNTGELFF. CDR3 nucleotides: TGTGCCAGTAGTCTTGGACTAGCGGGGGTGAACACCGGGGAGCTGTTTTTT.

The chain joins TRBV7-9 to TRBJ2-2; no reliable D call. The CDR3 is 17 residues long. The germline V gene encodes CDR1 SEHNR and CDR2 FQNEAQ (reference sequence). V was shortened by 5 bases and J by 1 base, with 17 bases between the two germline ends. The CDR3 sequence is CASSTHKARQNTGELFF. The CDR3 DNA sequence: TGTGCCAGCAGCACCCACAAGGCCAGGCAGAACACCGGGGAGCTGTTTTTT. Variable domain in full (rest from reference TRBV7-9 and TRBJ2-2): DTGVSQNPRHKITKRGQNVTFRCDPISEHNRLYWYRQTLGQGPEFLTYFQNEAQLEKSRLLSDRFSAERPKGSFSTLEIQRTEQGDSAMYLCASSTHKARQNTGELFFGEGSRLTVL.

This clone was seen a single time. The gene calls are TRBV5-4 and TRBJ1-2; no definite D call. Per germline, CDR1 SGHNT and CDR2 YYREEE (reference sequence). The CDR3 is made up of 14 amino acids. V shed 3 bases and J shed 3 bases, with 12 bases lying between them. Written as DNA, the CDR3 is TGTGCCAGCAGCTCCCCTGCGGAGCACTATGGCTACACCTTC. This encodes CASSSPAEHYGYTF.

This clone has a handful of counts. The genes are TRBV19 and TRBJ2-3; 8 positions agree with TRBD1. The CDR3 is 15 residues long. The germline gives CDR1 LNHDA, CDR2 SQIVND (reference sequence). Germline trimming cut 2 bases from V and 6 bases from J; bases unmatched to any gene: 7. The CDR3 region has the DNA TGTGCCAGTAGTATACTGGCAGGGGGCAGGGATACGCAGTATTTT. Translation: CASSILAGGRDTQYF.

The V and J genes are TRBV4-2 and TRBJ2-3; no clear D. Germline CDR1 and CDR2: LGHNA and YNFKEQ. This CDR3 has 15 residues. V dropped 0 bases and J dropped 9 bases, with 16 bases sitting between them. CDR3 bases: TGTGCCAGCAGCCAAGATTTGGCCCAAAGTCTCACGCAGTATTTT. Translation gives CASSQDLAQSLTQYF.

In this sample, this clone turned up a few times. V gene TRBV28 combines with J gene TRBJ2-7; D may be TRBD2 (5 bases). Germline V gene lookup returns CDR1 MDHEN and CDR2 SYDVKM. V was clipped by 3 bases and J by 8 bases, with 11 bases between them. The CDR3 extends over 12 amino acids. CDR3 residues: CASSFRGSKQYF. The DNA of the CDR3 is TGTGCCAGCAGTTTCAGAGGGAGCAAGCAGTACTTC.

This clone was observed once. The CDR3: CASSAGIQGSSGNTIYF. The CDR3 bases are TGTGCCAGCAGCGCAGGCATACAGGGGAGCTCTGGAAACACCATATATTTT. The V call is TRBV5-4, the J call TRBJ1-3, with TRBD1 matching 7 bases. The CDR3 covers 17 residues. The J segment lost 0 bases and the V segment lost 4 bases, leaving 10 bases of the junction unmatched. Germline V gene sequence: CDR1 SGHNT, CDR2 YYREEE (reference sequence).

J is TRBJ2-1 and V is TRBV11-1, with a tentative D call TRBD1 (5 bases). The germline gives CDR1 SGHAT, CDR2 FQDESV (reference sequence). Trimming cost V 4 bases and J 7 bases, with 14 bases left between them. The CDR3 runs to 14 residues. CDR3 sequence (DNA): TGTGCCAGCAGCTCCAGGGTAATCACGAATGAGCAGTTCTTC. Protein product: CASSSRVITNEQFF.

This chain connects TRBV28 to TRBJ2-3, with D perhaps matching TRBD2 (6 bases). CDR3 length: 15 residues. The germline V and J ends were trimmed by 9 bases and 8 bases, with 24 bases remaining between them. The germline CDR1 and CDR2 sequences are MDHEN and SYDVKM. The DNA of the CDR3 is TGTGCCAGTTTGACCGGGACTGGGTGGGTTGGTACGCAGTATTTT. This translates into CASLTGTGWVGTQYF.

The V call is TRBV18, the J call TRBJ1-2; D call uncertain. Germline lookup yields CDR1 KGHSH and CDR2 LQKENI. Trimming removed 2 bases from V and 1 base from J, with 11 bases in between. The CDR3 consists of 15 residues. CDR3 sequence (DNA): TGTGCCAGCTCACCATTCGACGACAATAACTATGGCTACACCTTC. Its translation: CASSPFDDNNYGYTF.

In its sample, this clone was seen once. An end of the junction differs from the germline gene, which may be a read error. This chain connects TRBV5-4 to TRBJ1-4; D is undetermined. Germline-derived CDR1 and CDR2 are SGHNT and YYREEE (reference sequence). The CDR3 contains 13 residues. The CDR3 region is CASSLASTGALLF. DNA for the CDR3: TGTGCCAGCAGCTTGGCATCGACCGGAGCCCTGCTTTTT.

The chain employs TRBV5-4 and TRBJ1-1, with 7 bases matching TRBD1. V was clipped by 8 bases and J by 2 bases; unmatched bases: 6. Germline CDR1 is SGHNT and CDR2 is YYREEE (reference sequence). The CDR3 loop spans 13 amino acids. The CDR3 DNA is TGTGCCAGTCTAAACAGGGGAAACACTGAAGCTTTCTTT. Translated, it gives CASLNRGNTEAFF.

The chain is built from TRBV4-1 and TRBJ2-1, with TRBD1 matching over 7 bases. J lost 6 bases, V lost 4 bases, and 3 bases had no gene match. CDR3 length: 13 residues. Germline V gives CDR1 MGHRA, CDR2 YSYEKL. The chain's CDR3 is CASSRSGGNEQFF. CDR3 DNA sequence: TGCGCCAGCAGCCGGTCAGGGGGCAATGAGCAGTTCTTC.

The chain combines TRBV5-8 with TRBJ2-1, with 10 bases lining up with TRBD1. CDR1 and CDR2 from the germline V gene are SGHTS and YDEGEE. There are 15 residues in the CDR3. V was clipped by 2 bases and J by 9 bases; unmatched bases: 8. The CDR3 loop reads CASSLDRGRISEQFF. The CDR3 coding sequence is TGTGCCAGCAGCTTAGACAGGGGGCGAATTAGTGAGCAGTTCTTC.